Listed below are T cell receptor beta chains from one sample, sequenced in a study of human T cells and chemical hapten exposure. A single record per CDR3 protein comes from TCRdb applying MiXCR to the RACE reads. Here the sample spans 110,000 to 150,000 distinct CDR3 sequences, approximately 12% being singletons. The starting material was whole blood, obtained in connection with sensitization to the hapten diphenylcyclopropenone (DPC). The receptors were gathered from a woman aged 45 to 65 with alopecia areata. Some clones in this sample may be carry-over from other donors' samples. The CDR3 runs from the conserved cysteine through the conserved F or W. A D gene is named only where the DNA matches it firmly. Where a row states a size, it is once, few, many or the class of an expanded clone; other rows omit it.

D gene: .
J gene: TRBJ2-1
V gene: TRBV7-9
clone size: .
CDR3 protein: CASSPPLEREQFF
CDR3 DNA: TGTGCCAGCAGCCCTCCTCTTGAGCGGGAGCAGTTCTTC

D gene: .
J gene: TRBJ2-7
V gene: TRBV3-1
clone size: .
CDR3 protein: CASSRSYEQYF
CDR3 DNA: TGTGCCAGCAGCCGGTCCTACGAGCAGTACTTC

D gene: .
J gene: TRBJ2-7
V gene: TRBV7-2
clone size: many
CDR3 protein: CASSLAPLAPYEQYF
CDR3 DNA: TGTGCCAGCAGCTTAGCCCCCCTAGCTCCCTACGAGCAGTACTTC

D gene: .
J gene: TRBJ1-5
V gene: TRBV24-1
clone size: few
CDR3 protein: CATSDSGRSNQPQHF
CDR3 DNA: TGTGCCACCAGTGATTCAGGGAGAAGCAATCAGCCCCAGCATTTT

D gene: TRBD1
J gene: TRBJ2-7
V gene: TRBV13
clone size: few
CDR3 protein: CASSDRGRGYEQYF
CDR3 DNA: TGTGCCAGCAGCGACAGGGGGCGCGGGTACGAGCAGTACTTC

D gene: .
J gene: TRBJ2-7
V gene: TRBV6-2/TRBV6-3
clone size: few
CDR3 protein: CATKSGPAAATYEQYF
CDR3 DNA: TGTGCCACCAAGTCCGGCCCGGCCGCGGCTACCTACGAGCAGTACTTC

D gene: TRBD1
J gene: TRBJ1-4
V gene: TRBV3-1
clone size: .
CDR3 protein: CASSQAARTGGEKLFF
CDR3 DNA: TGTGCCAGCAGCCAAGCTGCCAGGACAGGGGGAGAAAAACTGTTTTTT

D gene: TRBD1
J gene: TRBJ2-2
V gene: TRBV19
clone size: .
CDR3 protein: CASSIQGASGELFF
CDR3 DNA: TGTGCCAGTAGTATACAGGGGGCGAGCGGGGAGCTGTTTTTT

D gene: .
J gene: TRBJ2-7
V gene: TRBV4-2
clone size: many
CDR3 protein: CASSQEPGGSYEQYF
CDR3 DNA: TGTGCCAGCAGCCAAGAACCAGGGGGGTCCTACGAGCAGTACTTC

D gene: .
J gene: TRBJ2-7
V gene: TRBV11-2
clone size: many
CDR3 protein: CASSPGGVYEQYF
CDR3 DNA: TGTGCCAGCAGCCCCGGGGGTGTTTACGAGCAGTACTTC

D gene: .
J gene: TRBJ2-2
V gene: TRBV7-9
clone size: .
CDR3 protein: CASSGRVNTGELFF
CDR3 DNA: TGTGCCAGCAGCGGCCGGGTTAACACCGGGGAGCTGTTTTTT

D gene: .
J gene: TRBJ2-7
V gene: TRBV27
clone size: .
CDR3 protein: CASFGRTYEQYF
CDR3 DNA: TGTGCCAGCTTCGGACGGACCTACGAGCAGTACTTC

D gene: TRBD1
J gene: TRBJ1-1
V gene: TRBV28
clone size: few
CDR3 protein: CASTWASTGGGTEAFF
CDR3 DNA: TGTGCCAGCACCTGGGCAAGTACAGGGGGAGGGACTGAAGCTTTCTTT

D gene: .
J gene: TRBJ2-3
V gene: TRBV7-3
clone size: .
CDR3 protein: CASSLRLRGSTDTQYF
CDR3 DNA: TGTGCCAGCAGCTTACGCTTGCGGGGTAGCACAGATACGCAGTATTTT

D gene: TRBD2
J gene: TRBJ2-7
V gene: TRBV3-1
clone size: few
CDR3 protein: CASSRRGLAGVEQYF
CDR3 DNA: TGTGCCAGCAGCCGGCGGGGACTAGCGGGAGTCGAGCAGTACTTC

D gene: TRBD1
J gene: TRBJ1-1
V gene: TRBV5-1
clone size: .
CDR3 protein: CASSQGQGRTEAFF
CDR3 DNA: TGCGCCAGCAGCCAGGGACAGGGGAGGACTGAAGCTTTCTTT

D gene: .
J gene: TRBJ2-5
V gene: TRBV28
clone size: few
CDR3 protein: CASRIQRETQYF
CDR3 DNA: TGTGCCAGCAGAATCCAACGGGAGACCCAGTACTTC

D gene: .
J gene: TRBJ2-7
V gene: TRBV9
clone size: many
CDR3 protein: CASSVGPRSYEQYF
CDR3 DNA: TGTGCCAGCAGCGTAGGCCCGCGATCCTACGAGCAGTACTTC

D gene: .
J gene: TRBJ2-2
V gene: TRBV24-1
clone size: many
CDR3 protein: CATSDVGGNTGELFF
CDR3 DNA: TGTGCCACCAGTGATGTGGGCGGGAACACCGGGGAGCTGTTTTTT

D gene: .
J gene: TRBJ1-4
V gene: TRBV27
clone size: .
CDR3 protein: CASSFIAFATNEKLFF
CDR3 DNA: TGTGCCAGCAGTTTTATAGCCTTTGCAACTAATGAAAAACTGTTTTTT

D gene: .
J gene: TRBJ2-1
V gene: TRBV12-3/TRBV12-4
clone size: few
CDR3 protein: CASSLAEERYNEQFF
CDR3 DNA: TGTGCCAGCAGTTTAGCGGAGGAAAGATACAATGAGCAGTTCTTC

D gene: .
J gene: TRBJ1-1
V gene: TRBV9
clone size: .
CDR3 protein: CASRDPGTEAFF
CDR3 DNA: TGTGCCAGCAGGGATCCGGGGACTGAAGCTTTCTTT

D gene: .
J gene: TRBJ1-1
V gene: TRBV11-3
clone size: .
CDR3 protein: CASSSLRGTEAFF
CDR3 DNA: TGTGCCAGCAGCTCGCTCCGGGGGACTGAAGCTTTCTTT

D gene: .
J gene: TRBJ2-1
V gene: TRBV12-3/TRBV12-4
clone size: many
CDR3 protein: CASSPRGSWNEQFF
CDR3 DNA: TGTGCCAGCAGTCCCCGGGGTAGCTGGAATGAGCAGTTCTTC

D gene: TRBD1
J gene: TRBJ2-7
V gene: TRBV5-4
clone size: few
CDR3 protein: CASSFTTGVPYEQYF
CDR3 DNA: TGTGCCAGCAGCTTTACGACAGGGGTGCCCTACGAGCAGTACTTC

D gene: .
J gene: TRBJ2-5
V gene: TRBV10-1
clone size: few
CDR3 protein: CASSDGGGQETQYF
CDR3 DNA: TGCGCCAGCAGTGACGGAGGGGGCCAAGAGACCCAGTACTTC

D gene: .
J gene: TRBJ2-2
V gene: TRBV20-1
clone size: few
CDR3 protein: CSARPLTNTGELFF
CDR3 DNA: TGCAGTGCTAGGCCACTGACGAACACCGGGGAGCTGTTTTTT

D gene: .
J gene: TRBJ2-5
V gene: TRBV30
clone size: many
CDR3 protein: CAWSVVGGGQETQYF
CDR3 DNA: TGTGCCTGGAGTGTCGTGGGAGGGGGCCAAGAGACCCAGTACTTC

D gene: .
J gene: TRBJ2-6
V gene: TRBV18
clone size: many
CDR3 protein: CASSPQGANVLTF
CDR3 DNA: TGTGCCAGCTCCCCGCAGGGGGCCAACGTCCTGACTTTC

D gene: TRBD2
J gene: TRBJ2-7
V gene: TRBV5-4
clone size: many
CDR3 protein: CASSLDRAGVYEQYF
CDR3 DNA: TGTGCCAGCAGCTTGGATCGGGCGGGGGTCTACGAGCAGTACTTC

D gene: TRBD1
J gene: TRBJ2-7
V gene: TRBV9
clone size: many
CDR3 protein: CASSPGTGPYEQYF
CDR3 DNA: TGTGCCAGCAGCCCCGGGACAGGGCCGTACGAGCAGTACTTC

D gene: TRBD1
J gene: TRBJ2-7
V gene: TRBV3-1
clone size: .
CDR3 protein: CASSPYLDRSSYEQYF
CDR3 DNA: TGTGCCAGCAGCCCTTATTTGGACAGGAGCTCCTACGAGCAGTACTTC

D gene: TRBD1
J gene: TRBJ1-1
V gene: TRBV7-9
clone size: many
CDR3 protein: CASSLGRDSTEAFF
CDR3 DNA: TGTGCCAGCAGCTTAGGCAGGGACAGCACTGAAGCTTTCTTT

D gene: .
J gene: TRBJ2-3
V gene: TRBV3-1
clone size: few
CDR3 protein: CASSPRLVTSTDTQYF
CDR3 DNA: TGTGCCAGCAGCCCACGACTCGTCACTAGCACAGATACGCAGTATTTT

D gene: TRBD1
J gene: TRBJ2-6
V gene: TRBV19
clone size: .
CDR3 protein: CASSAKSTGPGANVLTF
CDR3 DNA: TGTGCCAGTAGTGCAAAATCGACAGGGCCTGGGGCCAACGTCCTGACTTTC

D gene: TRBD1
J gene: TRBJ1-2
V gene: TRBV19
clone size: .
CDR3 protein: CASSHRQGGWYGYTF
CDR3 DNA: TGTGCCAGTAGTCACCGACAGGGAGGGTGGTATGGCTACACCTTC

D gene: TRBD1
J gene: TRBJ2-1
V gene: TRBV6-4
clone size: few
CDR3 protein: CATRKSGTGEKQFF
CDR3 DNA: TGTGCCACCAGAAAGTCGGGGACAGGGGAGAAGCAGTTCTTC

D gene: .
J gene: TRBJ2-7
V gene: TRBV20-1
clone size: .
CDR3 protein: CSARTGLAYEQYF
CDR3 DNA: TGCAGTGCTCGAACAGGGCTAGCCTACGAGCAGTACTTC

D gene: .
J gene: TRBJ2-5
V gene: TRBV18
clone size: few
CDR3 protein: CASSPEGHSWETQYF
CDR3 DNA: TGTGCCAGCTCACCGGAGGGACACAGCTGGGAGACCCAGTACTTC

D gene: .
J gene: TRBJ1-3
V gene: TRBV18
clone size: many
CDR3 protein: CASPGGSHSGNTIYF
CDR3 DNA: TGTGCCAGCCCCGGAGGTTCACACTCTGGAAACACCATATATTTT

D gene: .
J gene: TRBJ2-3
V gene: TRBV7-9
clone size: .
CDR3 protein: CASSSSAGTDTQYF
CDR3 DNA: TGTGCCAGCAGCTCCTCCGCAGGGACAGATACGCAGTATTTT

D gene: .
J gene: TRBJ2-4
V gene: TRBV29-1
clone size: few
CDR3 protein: CSVDSQGSQNIQYF
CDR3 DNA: TGCAGCGTTGATTCTCAGGGGTCACAAAACATTCAGTACTTC

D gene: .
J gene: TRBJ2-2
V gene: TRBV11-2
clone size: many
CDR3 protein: CASSFTNTGELFF
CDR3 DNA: TGTGCCAGCAGCTTCACGAACACCGGGGAGCTGTTTTTT

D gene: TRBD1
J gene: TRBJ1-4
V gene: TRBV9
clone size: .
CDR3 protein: CASSEATGGGRTNEKLFF
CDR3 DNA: TGTGCCAGCAGCGAAGCGACAGGGGGCGGAAGGACTAATGAAAAACTGTTTTTT

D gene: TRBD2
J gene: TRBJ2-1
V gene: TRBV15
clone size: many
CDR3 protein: CATSRDNSGRGEQFF
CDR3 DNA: TGTGCCACCAGCAGAGATAATAGCGGGAGGGGTGAGCAGTTCTTC

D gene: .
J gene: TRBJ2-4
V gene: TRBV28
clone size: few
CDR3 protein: CASSPRGLLAKNIQYF
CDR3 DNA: TGTGCCAGCAGTCCCAGGGGTCTGCTAGCCAAAAACATTCAGTACTTC

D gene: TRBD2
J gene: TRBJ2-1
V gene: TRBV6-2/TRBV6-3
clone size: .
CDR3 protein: CASSGRAGGPYNEQFF
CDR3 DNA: TGTGCCAGCAGTGGCCGAGCGGGAGGGCCGTACAATGAGCAGTTCTTC

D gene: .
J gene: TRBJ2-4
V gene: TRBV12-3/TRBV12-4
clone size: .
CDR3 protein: CASMSGVRAKNIQYF
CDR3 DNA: TGTGCCAGCATGTCCGGGGTGCGAGCCAAAAACATTCAGTACTTC

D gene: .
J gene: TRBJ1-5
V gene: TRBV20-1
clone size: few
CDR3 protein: CSASPRAGLGNQPQHF
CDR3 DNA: TGCAGTGCTAGCCCAAGGGCAGGCTTAGGCAATCAGCCCCAGCATTTT

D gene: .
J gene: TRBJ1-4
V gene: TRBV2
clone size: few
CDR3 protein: CASSESAATNEKLFF
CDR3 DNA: TGTGCCAGCAGTGAATCAGCCGCAACTAATGAAAAACTGTTTTTT

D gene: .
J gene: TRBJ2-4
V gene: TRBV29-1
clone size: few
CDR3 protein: CSVELSSGRTNIQYF
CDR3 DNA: TGCAGCGTTGAATTGTCGTCGGGAAGGACGAACATTCAGTACTTC

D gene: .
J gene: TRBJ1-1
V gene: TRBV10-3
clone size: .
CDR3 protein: CAISVRGAYTEAFF
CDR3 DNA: TGTGCCATCAGTGTTCGGGGGGCGTACACTGAAGCTTTCTTT

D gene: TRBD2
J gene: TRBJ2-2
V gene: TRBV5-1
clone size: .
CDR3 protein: CASSSTTSGRSTGELFF
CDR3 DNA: TGCGCCAGCAGCTCCACAACTAGCGGGAGAAGCACCGGGGAGCTGTTTTTT

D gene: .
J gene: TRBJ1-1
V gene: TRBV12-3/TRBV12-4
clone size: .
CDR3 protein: CASSAWTAMNTEAFF
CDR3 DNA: TGTGCCAGCAGTGCGTGGACGGCGATGAACACTGAAGCTTTCTTT

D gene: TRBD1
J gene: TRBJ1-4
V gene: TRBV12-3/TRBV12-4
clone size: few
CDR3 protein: CASRDRVVDEKLFF
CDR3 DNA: TGTGCCAGCAGAGACAGGGTGGTGGATGAAAAACTGTTTTTT

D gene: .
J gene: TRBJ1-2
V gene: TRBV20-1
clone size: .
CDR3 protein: CSAPPPGDGYTF
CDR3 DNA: TGCAGTGCTCCCCCCCCGGGGGATGGCTACACCTTC

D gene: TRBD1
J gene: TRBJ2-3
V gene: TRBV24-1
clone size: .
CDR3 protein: CATSDLGQGVFRTDTQYF
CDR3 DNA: TGTGCCACCAGTGATTTAGGACAGGGGGTTTTTCGCACAGATACGCAGTATTTT

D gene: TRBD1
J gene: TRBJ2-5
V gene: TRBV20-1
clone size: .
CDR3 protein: CSARVGTERQETQYF
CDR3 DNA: TGCAGTGCTAGAGTGGGGACAGAAAGACAAGAGACCCAGTACTTC